This T cell receptor (beta chain) was identified in a study of cytotoxic CD8 clonotypes in ibrutinib-treated CLL. Repertoires were generated with immunoSEQ multiplex PCR, while TCRdb's copy carries only in-frame clones and drops some. This sample has about 16,000 clones, with 68% found just once. This CDR3 spans 14 amino acids. From germline, CDR1 is LNHNV and CDR2 YYDKDF (reference sequence). With 0 bases clipped from V and 5 bases from J, the junction kept 3 bases outside the gene matches. This chain links TRBV15 with TRBJ1-1; 7 bases line up with TRBD1. The TCR was taken from a human donor with chronic lymphocytic leukemia. The sequencing used PBMCs, collected before ibrutinib treatment. The CDR3 here is CATSRETGWTEAFF. In DNA form, the CDR3 reads TGTGCCACCAGCAGAGAGACAGGGTGGACTGAAGCTTTCTTT.